Shown below are 12 T cell receptor beta chains from a single sample sequenced in a study of blood T cell repertoires in COVID-19. TCRdb's table, derived via immunoSEQ multiplex PCR, lists solely in-frame clones and lacks some. Here the sample spans some 250,000 clones, 70% to 90% being singletons. The sample consisted of peripheral blood. The receptors were gathered from an older woman with active or convalescent COVID-19.

This clone was seen more than once but under ten times. This chain joins TRBV19 and TRBJ1-4; TRBD1 aligns across 7 bases. Germline V lookup: CDR1 LNHDA, CDR2 SQIVND (reference sequence). The CDR3 is 14 amino acids. V was clipped by 6 bases and J by 3 bases; unmatched bases: 4. The CDR3 nucleotides read TGTGCCAGTAGCCAACAGGGGTCTAATGAAAAACTGTTTTTT. Its protein is CASSQQGSNEKLFF.

The chain recombines TRBV7-6 with TRBJ2-1; a weak D match, TRBD1 (6 bases). Germline loops: CDR1 SGHVS, CDR2 FNYEAQ. The CDR3 consists of 15 residues. Trimming pared 2 bases from V and 3 bases from J, leaving 11 bases between. This CDR3 is CASSLSTGHYNEQFF. For the CDR3, the DNA is TGTGCCAGCAGCTTATCGACAGGACACTACAATGAGCAGTTCTTC.

The chain recombines TRBV2 with TRBJ1-2; tentatively, D is TRBD1 (6 bases). V was pared by 5 bases and J by 2 bases, with 18 bases between. The CDR3 loop spans 16 amino acids. Germline V CDR1 and CDR2: SNHLY, FYNNEI. CDR3 residues: CASSSQRGGLNYGYTF. As DNA, the CDR3 is TGTGCCAGCAGTAGCCAGAGGGGGGGACTAAACTATGGCTACACCTTC.

Remarks on this clone: A much larger clone lies one base from this, so it may be a read error. This sample includes further DNA sequences coding for the same CDR3. This rearrangement joins TRBV7-2 to TRBJ2-3, with 9 bases matching TRBD1. The CDR3 covers 15 residues. V lost 5 bases to trimming and J lost 3 bases; unmatched junction nucleotides: 6. Germline V gene data show CDR1 as SGHTA and CDR2 as FQGNSA. In DNA form, the CDR3 reads TGTGCCAGCAGCCCAGACAGGGGGAAGACAGATACGCAGTATTTT. It encodes CASSPDRGKTDTQYF.

The chain links TRBV29-1 to TRBJ1-1, with D uncertain. Per germline, CDR1 SQVTM and CDR2 ANQGSEA. The V and J ends lost 6 bases and 1 base respectively, with 12 bases between them. CDR3 length: 13 residues. This CDR3 reads CSVGRRENTEAFF. DNA for the CDR3: TGCAGCGTGGGAAGACGGGAGAACACTGAAGCTTTCTTT.

V usage is TRBV29-1 and J usage is TRBJ2-7, with D possibly matching TRBD2 (5 bases). Looked up from germline, CDR1 is SQVTM and CDR2 is ANQGSEA. CDR3 size: 13 residues. Trimming cost V 1 base and J 3 bases, with 10 bases left between them. CDR3 bases: TGCAGCGTTGAAGGAGAGGGCCACTACGAGCAGTACTTC. It yields the protein CSVEGEGHYEQYF.

The chain carries TRBV6-2 or TRBV6-3 and TRBJ1-2, with 8 bases aligning to TRBD1. The V segment lost 3 bases and the J segment 6 bases; nucleotides outside the gene matches: 9. Germline V gene data show CDR1 as MNHEY and CDR2 as SVGEGT. This CDR3 contains 15 residues. The CDR3 DNA follows: TGTGCCAGCAGTTATCCTTGGACAGGGCGGGATGGCTACACCTTC. This codes for CASSYPWTGRDGYTF.

The V gene is TRBV6-2 or TRBV6-3, the J gene TRBJ1-5; tentatively, D is TRBD1 (5 bases). Germline values: CDR1 MNHEY, CDR2 SVGEGT. Trimming shortened V by 2 bases and J by 2 bases, and 7 bases separated the two germline ends. The CDR3 totals 14 residues. The CDR3 bases are TGTGCCAGCAGTTACGTGACAGGCAATCAGCCCCAGCATTTT. Encoded protein: CASSYVTGNQPQHF.

The V gene is TRBV25-1, the J gene TRBJ1-1; TRBD1 agrees at 7 bases. V shed 6 bases, J shed 1 base, and the junction held 2 bases outside the gene matches. This CDR3 has 13 residues. Per the germline V gene, CDR1 is MGHDK and CDR2 is SYGVNS. CDR3 nucleotides: TGTGCCAGCAGAAGACAGGGGAACACTGAAGCTTTCTTT. Protein product: CASRRQGNTEAFF. Full variable domain (rest looked up from reference TRBV25-1 and TRBJ1-1): EADIYQTPRYLVIGTGKKITLECSQTMGHDKMYWYQQDPGMELHLIHYSYGVNSTEKGDLSSESTVSRIRTEHFPLTLESARPSHTSQYLCASRRQGNTEAFFGQGTRLTVV.

The V call is TRBV19, the J call TRBJ2-3, with 8 nucleotides matching TRBD1. The CDR3 is 14 residues long. V shed 4 bases, J shed 6 bases, and the junction held 6 bases outside the gene matches. CDR1 and CDR2 from the germline V gene are LNHDA and SQIVND (reference sequence). CDR3 sequence: CASSTQGAGDTQYF. In DNA form, the CDR3 reads TGTGCCAGTAGTACTCAGGGGGCCGGTGATACGCAGTATTTT.

Of note for this clone: The junction departs from the called germline gene at one end, perhaps through a read error. The V gene is TRBV5-5, the J gene TRBJ1-6; no reliable D call. Germline V gene sequence: CDR1 SGHKS, CDR2 YYEKEE (reference sequence). The CDR3 is 16 residues long. CDR3 bases: TGTGCCAGCAGCTTGACCGGTCGAGATTATAATTCCCCCCTCCACTTT. Translation gives CASSLTGRDYNSPLHF.

This chain uses TRBV10-1 with TRBJ1-1; D gene uncertain. CDR3 length: 13 amino acids. Trimming removed 5 bases from V and 2 bases from J, with 9 bases in between. CDR1 and CDR2 from the germline V gene are WNHNN and SYGVQD (reference sequence). CDR3 sequence reads: CASSPTGNTEAFF. CDR3 DNA sequence: TGCGCCAGCAGTCCGACGGGAAACACTGAAGCTTTCTTT.